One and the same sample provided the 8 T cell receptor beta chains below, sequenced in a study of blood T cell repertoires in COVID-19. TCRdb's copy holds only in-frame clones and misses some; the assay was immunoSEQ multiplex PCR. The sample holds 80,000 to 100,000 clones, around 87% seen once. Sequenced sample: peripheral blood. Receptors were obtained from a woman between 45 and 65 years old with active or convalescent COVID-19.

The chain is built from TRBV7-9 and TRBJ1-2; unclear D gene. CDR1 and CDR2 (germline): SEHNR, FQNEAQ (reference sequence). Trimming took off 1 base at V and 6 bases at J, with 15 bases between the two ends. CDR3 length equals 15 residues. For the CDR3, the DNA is TGTGCCAGCAGCTTAGAGGGCGGGAGGACGAATGGCTACACCTTC. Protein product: CASSLEGGRTNGYTF.

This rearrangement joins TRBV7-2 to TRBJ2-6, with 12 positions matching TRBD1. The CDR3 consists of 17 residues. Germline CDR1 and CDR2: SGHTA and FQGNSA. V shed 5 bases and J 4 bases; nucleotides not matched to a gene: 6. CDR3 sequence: CASSPRGQGAGANVLTF. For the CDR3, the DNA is TGTGCCAGCAGCCCAAGGGGACAGGGGGCCGGGGCCAACGTCCTGACTTTC.

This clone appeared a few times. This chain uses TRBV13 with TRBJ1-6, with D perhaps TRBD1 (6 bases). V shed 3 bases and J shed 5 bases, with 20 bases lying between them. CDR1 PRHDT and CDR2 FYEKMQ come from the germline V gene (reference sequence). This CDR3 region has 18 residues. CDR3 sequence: CASSFTMTQGKNNSPLHF. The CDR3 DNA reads TGTGCCAGCAGCTTCACTATGACACAGGGAAAGAATAATTCACCCCTCCACTTT.

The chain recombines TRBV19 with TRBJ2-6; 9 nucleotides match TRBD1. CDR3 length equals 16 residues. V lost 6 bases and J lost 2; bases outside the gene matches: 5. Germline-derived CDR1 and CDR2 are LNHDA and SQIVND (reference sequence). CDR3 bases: TGTGCCAGTAGGGGGGACAGGGTGGCTGGGGCCAACGTCCTGACTTTC. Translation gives CASRGDRVAGANVLTF.

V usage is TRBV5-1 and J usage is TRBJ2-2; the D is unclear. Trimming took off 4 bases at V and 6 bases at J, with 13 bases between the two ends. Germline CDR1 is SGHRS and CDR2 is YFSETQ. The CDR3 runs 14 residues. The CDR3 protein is CASSTGLVSGELFF. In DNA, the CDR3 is TGCGCCAGCAGCACCGGCCTAGTGTCCGGGGAGCTGTTTTTT.

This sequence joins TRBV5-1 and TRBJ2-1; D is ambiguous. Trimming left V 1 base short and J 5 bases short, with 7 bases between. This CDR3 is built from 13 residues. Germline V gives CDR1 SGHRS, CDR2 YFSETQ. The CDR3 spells CASSLSLNNEQFF. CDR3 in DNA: TGCGCCAGCAGCTTGAGCCTGAACAATGAGCAGTTCTTC.

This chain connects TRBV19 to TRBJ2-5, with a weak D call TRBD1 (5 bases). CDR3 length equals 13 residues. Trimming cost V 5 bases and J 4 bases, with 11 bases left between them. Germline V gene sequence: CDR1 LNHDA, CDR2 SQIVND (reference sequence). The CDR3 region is CASSLSQGETQYF. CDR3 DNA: TGTGCCAGTAGTTTATCCCAGGGAGAGACCCAGTACTTC.

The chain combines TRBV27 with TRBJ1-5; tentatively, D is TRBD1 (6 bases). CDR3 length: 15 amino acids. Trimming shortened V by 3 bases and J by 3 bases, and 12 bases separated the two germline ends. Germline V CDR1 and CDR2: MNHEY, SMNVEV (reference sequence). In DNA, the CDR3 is TGTGCCAGCAGTTTTTGGGCAGGGGACAATCAGCCCCAGCATTTT. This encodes CASSFWAGDNQPQHF.